The TCR beta chain under discussion was sequenced for a study of regulatory T cells in long-lasting Graves disease (dated by TCRdb to about 2021). About the study as a whole: Persistent Graves' disease meant more than 5 years of antithyroid drug treatment with TSH receptor autoantibodies that stayed positive. Patients with persistent Graves' disease were compared with patients with newly diagnosed Graves' disease using TCR sequencing and RNA sequencing of peripheral blood. Antithyroid drugs had been taken for approximately 9.7 years on average by persistent Graves' disease patients in the clinical cohort. The study was conducted in China and was registered as a clinical trial. TCR sequencing covered some 13 persistent and approximately 20 newly diagnosed Graves' disease patients, 33 samples in total.

What the study reported, not specific to this receptor: Only the TCR beta chain was sequenced and analyzed. Only peripheral blood was studied, because thyroid tissue, the primary lesion, was inaccessible. Persistent Graves' disease patients showed lower TCR Shannon entropy and fewer highly expanded clones than newly diagnosed patients, suggesting clonal expansion. The authors acknowledged the small sample size as a limitation that may reduce accuracy. More public clonotypes were shared among persistent patients (around 3,000) than among newly diagnosed patients (just under 1,000). Persistent disease showed preferential use of TRBV28, TRBJ1-2 and TRBJ2-5, whereas newly diagnosed disease favored TRBV20-1 and TRBJ2-1.

The method was multiplex PCR. Data came from an Illumina HiSeq 4000. iRepertoire HTBI primers and Arm-PCR amplification of CDR3 regions were used to construct TCR beta libraries. PCR products were gel purified before sequencing. In the paper's pipeline: A total of fewer than 65 TRBV and 14 TRBJ segments were identified across samples and were used for gene usage analysis of CDR3 amino acid clonotypes. COPE and FqMerger were used to merge filtered high-quality paired reads into contigs. Contigs were aligned with BLAST to IMGT TRBV, TRBD and TRBJ reference genes, and CDR3 was defined per IMGT. Any clonotype with a frequency above 0.1% was classified as a highly expanded clone. Repertoire diversity was measured by Shannon entropy, and V-J evenness by the Gini coefficient. A clonotype was considered public if more than one individual shared it. TCRdb cleaned the public reads at Q25 with fastp, built clones with MiXCR and kept in-frame beta chains. Duplicate CDR3 protein sequences are folded into a single record with the most common DNA and genes. The V and J calls and clone size are TCRdb's, not the authors'. A total of about 460,000 distinct CDR3 sequences appear in this sample, around a fifth of them only once. The top ten hold 13% of the sample.

The CDR3 has 14 amino acids, counting the end cysteine and phenylalanine. Only the CDR3 part of the read is kept: 42 bases, read in frame from the first base. CDR1 and CDR2 are read off the germline V gene as SGHRS and YFSETQ. The trim is 3 bases for V and 8 bases for J, with a gap of 14 bases between the germline ends. The sample's time point label, decoded: persistent/refractory GD, antithyroid drugs over 5 years with positive TRAb. RNA was extracted from PBMCs in TRIzol for both TCR sequencing and RNA sequencing. The diagnosis of Graves' disease was made according to American Thyroid Association guidelines. The patients came from an endocrinology department in Xi'an, China. From each patient, about 9.7 milliliters of peripheral blood was collected into an EDTA anticoagulant tube. Ficoll Paque Plus density gradient separation was used to isolate PBMCs, and no further T cell sorting was done. An Agilent 2100 Bioanalyzer and agarose gel were used to check RNA quality, while a NanoDrop 2000 measured RNA concentration.

This clonotype was seen a few times. Its target antigen remains unknown. No base-level quality is on record; no much larger clone is a single base apart. This clonotype was sampled from a female donor with Graves disease. The sequenced sample was peripheral blood mononuclear cells (PBMCs), obtained when the disease was refractory, from a patient treated with antithyroid drugs. The chain was built from TRBV5-1 and TRBJ1-4, with an unclear D gene assignment. The DNA sequence reads TGCGCCAGCAGCTCTGAGGGAGTTGGGGAAAAACTGTTTTTT. The encoded protein is CASSSEGVGEKLFF.